These T cell receptor beta chains were read from a single sample in a study of T cells in Graves' hyperthyroidism and ophthalmopathy. Using its own MiXCR run on the multiplex PCR reads, TCRdb lists one record per CDR3 protein. The sample yields about 350,000 distinct CDR3 sequences, roughly 14% seen once. What was sequenced was blood. The receptors here all came from a woman in her twenties or thirties with Graves' hyperthyroidism. The CDR3 runs from the conserved cysteine through the conserved F or W. The D gene is left open where the match is weak. A clone size is listed for some rows: how often the clone was seen (once, few, many), or a class if it is expanded.

>TRBV19|many|TRBD1|TRBJ2-1
CASSPYRGGEQFF
TGTGCCAGTAGTCCCTACAGGGGTGGCGAGCAGTTCTTC
>TRBV11-2|many|TRBD1|TRBJ2-5
CASSPLGQHSETQYF
TGTGCCAGCAGCCCCCTGGGACAGCACTCAGAGACCCAGTACTTC
>TRBV5-1|few|TRBD1|TRBJ2-2
CASSGYRQGDNTGELFF
TGCGCCAGCAGCGGATACCGACAGGGGGATAATACCGGGGAGCTGTTTTTT
>TRBV7-2|many|TRBD2|TRBJ2-1
CASSWTSGSSYNEQFF
TGTGCCAGCAGCTGGACTAGCGGGAGCTCCTACAATGAGCAGTTCTTC
>TRBV16|many|.|TRBJ1-1
CASSQRTPVTEAFF
TGTGCCAGCAGCCAAAGGACACCGGTTACTGAAGCTTTCTTT
>TRBV6-5|few|.|TRBJ1-2
CASSLGQGSGYTF
TGTGCCAGCAGTTTGGGGCAGGGGAGTGGCTACACCTTC
>TRBV20-1|many|.|TRBJ2-5
CSARDHSRQETQYF
TGCAGTGCTAGAGACCACAGCAGACAAGAGACCCAGTACTTC
>TRBV20-1|.|TRBD1|TRBJ2-2
CSARRDSRHGELFF
TGCAGTGCTAGACGGGACAGCAGACACGGGGAGCTGTTTTTT
>TRBV20-1|.|TRBD2|TRBJ2-2
CSATGTSGNTGELFF
TGCAGTGCTACCGGGACTAGCGGGAACACCGGGGAGCTGTTTTTT
>TRBV5-6|few|.|TRBJ2-2
CASSLVVGANTGELFF
TGTGCCAGCAGCTTGGTTGTAGGAGCGAACACCGGGGAGCTGTTTTTT
>TRBV6-2/TRBV6-3|few|TRBD2|TRBJ2-1
CASSYSVLGTMGNEQFF
TGTGCCAGCAGTTACTCGGTTTTGGGGACTATGGGCAATGAGCAGTTCTTC
>TRBV7-2|.|.|TRBJ2-3
CASSLVVHTDTQYF
TGTGCCAGCAGCTTAGTCGTACACACAGATACGCAGTATTTT
>TRBV9|few|.|TRBJ1-1
CASSVAGTQGTEAFF
TGTGCCAGCAGCGTAGCCGGGACACAAGGGACTGAAGCTTTCTTT
>TRBV20-1|many|.|TRBJ1-2
CSARHGGISTPTGYTF
TGCAGTGCTAGACATGGGGGAATATCTACGCCGACTGGCTACACCTTC
>TRBV7-9|many|.|TRBJ1-2
CASSLSFGSGGYTF
TGTGCCAGCAGCTTAAGCTTTGGGTCGGGCGGCTACACCTTC
>TRBV20-1|.|.|TRBJ1-2
CSARGTGTGNYGYTF
TGCAGTGCTAGAGGCACCGGGACTGGGAACTATGGCTACACCTTC
>TRBV15|many|TRBD1|TRBJ2-1
CATSKIGTDNEQFF
TGTGCCACCAGCAAAATCGGGACAGACAATGAGCAGTTCTTC
>TRBV4-3|.|.|TRBJ1-5
CASSQDATRDNQPQHF
TGCGCCAGCAGCCAAGACGCGACAAGGGATAATCAGCCCCAGCATTTT
>TRBV20-1|many|.|TRBJ2-1
CSAPPTGPQQFF
TGCAGTGCTCCACCCACGGGTCCCCAGCAGTTCTTC
>TRBV24-1|few|TRBD2|TRBJ2-3
CATSDLSGKSSDTQYF
TGTGCCACCAGTGACCTTAGCGGGAAGAGTTCAGATACGCAGTATTTT
>TRBV18|few|TRBD1|TRBJ2-2
CASSPRQGFGGELFF
TGTGCCAGCTCACCACGACAGGGTTTCGGCGGGGAGCTGTTTTTT
>TRBV6-2/TRBV6-3|few|TRBD2|TRBJ2-3
CASRKAGADTQYF
TGTGCCAGCAGGAAGGCGGGAGCAGATACGCAGTATTTT
>TRBV20-1|many|.|TRBJ2-1
CSANKRHEQFF
TGCAGTGCTAATAAACGGCATGAGCAGTTCTTC
>TRBV6-2/TRBV6-3|many|TRBD2|TRBJ2-7
CASRQLAGGHGEQYF
TGTGCCAGCAGACAACTAGCGGGAGGGCACGGCGAGCAGTACTTC
>TRBV12-3/TRBV12-4|many|TRBD1|TRBJ1-5
CASSSGQGAFFVSGNQPQHF
TGTGCCAGCAGTTCCGGACAGGGGGCCTTCTTTGTCTCTGGCAATCAGCCCCAGCATTTT
>TRBV29-1|many|.|TRBJ2-5
CSVVVIQETQYF
TGCAGCGTTGTGGTCATCCAAGAGACCCAGTACTTC
>TRBV28|many|TRBD1|TRBJ2-7
CASNLGTGNPIYEQYF
TGTGCCAGCAACCTAGGGACAGGGAACCCGATCTACGAGCAGTACTTC
>TRBV28|many|TRBD2|TRBJ2-7
CASYSGSRYEQYF
TGTGCCAGCTATAGCGGGAGTAGGTACGAGCAGTACTTC
>TRBV7-9|.|.|TRBJ1-1
CAGSENLNTEAFF
TGTGCCGGCAGCGAGAACTTGAACACTGAAGCTTTCTTT
>TRBV11-2|many|.|TRBJ2-2
CASSFRWRVAENTGELFF
TGTGCCAGCAGCTTCCGGTGGAGGGTAGCGGAGAACACCGGGGAGCTGTTTTTT
>TRBV6-1|few|.|TRBJ2-2
CASSNLAPGELFF
TGTGCCAGCTCGAACCTAGCGCCCGGGGAGCTGTTTTTT
>TRBV10-3|many|.|TRBJ1-1
CAISGDGTEAFF
TGTGCCATCAGTGGAGACGGCACTGAAGCTTTCTTT
>TRBV2|.|TRBD1|TRBJ1-1
CASSVRWDRGRLNTEAFF
TGTGCCAGCAGTGTTAGGTGGGACAGGGGGCGCTTGAACACTGAAGCTTTCTTT
>TRBV3-1|.|.|TRBJ1-2
CASSQSLGGYTF
TGTGCCAGCAGCCAATCTCTGGGCGGCTACACCTTC
>TRBV10-3|few|.|TRBJ2-3
CAIRDTDTQYF
TGTGCCATCAGGGACACAGATACGCAGTATTTT
>TRBV28|many|TRBD1|TRBJ1-5
CASSSTGGGQPQHF
TGTGCCAGCAGTTCGACAGGGGGCGGTCAGCCCCAGCATTTT
>TRBV28|many|TRBD1|TRBJ1-2
CASSPFGGTGVYTF
TGTGCCAGCAGCCCCTTCGGCGGGACAGGGGTCTACACCTTC
>TRBV11-2|many|TRBD1|TRBJ2-6
CASRSPGTGSSGANVLTF
TGTGCCAGCAGATCCCCCGGGACAGGTAGTTCTGGGGCCAACGTCCTGACTTTC
>TRBV3-1|many|.|TRBJ2-3
CASSQGVTDTQYF
TGTGCCAGCAGCCAAGGTGTCACAGATACGCAGTATTTT
>TRBV12-3/TRBV12-4|many|.|TRBJ2-2
CASSPSSRSNTGELFF
TGTGCCAGCAGTCCCTCTAGCAGATCGAACACCGGGGAGCTGTTTTTT
>TRBV12-3/TRBV12-4|many|.|TRBJ2-1
CASSSTRGNEQFF
TGTGCCAGCAGTTCTACCCGGGGCAATGAGCAGTTCTTC
>TRBV5-1|many|TRBD2|TRBJ2-3
CASSLFGTSGFTTTSTDTQYF
TGCGCCAGCAGCTTGTTCGGGACTAGCGGATTTACTACTACTAGCACAGATACGCAGTATTTT
>TRBV6-1|.|.|TRBJ1-5
CASAGQWPQHF
TGTGCCAGCGCGGGTCAATGGCCCCAGCATTTT
>TRBV28|many|.|TRBJ2-4
CASWRRTVQGLNIQYF
TGTGCCAGCTGGCGACGTACCGTACAGGGATTGAACATTCAGTACTTC
>TRBV3-1|many|.|TRBJ1-1
CASSSGTKNTEAFF
TGTGCCAGCAGTTCCGGGACAAAGAACACTGAAGCTTTCTTT
>TRBV5-1|.|TRBD1|TRBJ1-1
CASSFRTGTRDTEAFF
TGCGCCAGCAGCTTCCGGACAGGTACGAGGGACACTGAAGCTTTCTTT